The entry below gives a single T cell receptor beta chain sequence along with its context. The data originate from a study of blood T cell repertoires in COVID-19. Across the study: Samples came from the United States, Italy and Spain, spanning acute and convalescent COVID-19. The cDNA or gDNA used as material had been derived from T cells, B-cell-depleted T cells, or PBMCs.

Authors' data handling: How many nucleated cells were present was estimated from reference gene primer amplification. Assay used: immunoSEQ multiplex PCR; TCRdb lists only in-frame clones, some missing. V, J and clone size reflect that table, while D and trimming were determined from the DNA. The profile covers roughly 180,000 clones, with roughly 81% appearing a single time and 10% to 15% taken by the ten largest. Those enrolled in Seattle joined during active infection and were followed longitudinally afterward. Trimming removed 2 bases at V and 0 bases at J, with 6 bases between. Germline CDR1 is SGHDT and CDR2 is YYEEEE. The CDR3 totals 13 residues.

This TCR derives from a woman older than 75 with COVID-19, enrolled during active disease. Sequencing was done on a sample of peripheral blood. The chain employs TRBV5-6 and TRBJ2-7; D gene uncertain. The CDR3 spells CASSFRFSYEQYF. The DNA for the CDR3 is TGTGCCAGCAGCTTCAGGTTCTCCTACGAGCAGTACTTC. The full variable domain, in which reference TRBV5-6 and TRBJ2-7 provide the parts outside the CDR3, is DAGVTQSPTHLIKTRGQQVTLRCSPKSGHDTVSWYQQALGQGPQFIFQYYEEEERQRGNFPDRFSGHQFPNYSSELNVNALLLGDSALYLCASSFRFSYEQYFGPGTRLTVT.